This entry lists 31 T cell receptor beta chains sequenced from one sample in a study of immune evolution from preneoplasia to lung adenocarcinoma. Sequencing was performed with immunoSEQ multiplex PCR; in TCRdb, only in-frame clones are kept and a portion is missing. Of thousands of clones in the sample, around three quarters are singletons; the top ten hold about 8.4%. The sequencing input was FFPE adjacent normal lung tissue. All receptors derive from a person between 60 and 80 years old with lung adenocarcinoma.

V gene TRBV5-1 combines with J gene TRBJ1-5; D unclear. The germline V gene has CDR1 SGHRS and CDR2 YFSETQ. The V gene lost 0 bases and the J gene lost 9 bases, with 10 bases spanning the gap. This CDR3 contains 13 residues. CDR3 residues: CASSLEGLRPQHF. CDR3 coding DNA: TGCGCCAGCAGCTTGGAGGGCCTTAGGCCCCAGCATTTT.

This clone came up a few times. The gene calls are TRBV19 and TRBJ2-7; TRBD2 aligns across 11 bases. Germline assignment: CDR1 LNHDA and CDR2 SQIVND (reference sequence). Germline trimming cut 5 bases from V and 2 bases from J; bases unmatched to any gene: 5. The CDR3 consists of 15 residues. The CDR3 DNA follows: TGTGCCAGTAGTCATGGGACTAGCGGTACCTACGAGCAGTACTTC. Amino acids: CASSHGTSGTYEQYF.

The chain carries TRBV7-2 and TRBJ2-7; the match to TRBD2 covers 7 bases. After removal of 5 bases from V and 1 base from J, the junction contained 11 bases not matched to a gene. Looked up from germline, CDR1 is SGHTA and CDR2 is FQGNSA. This CDR3 is built from 16 residues. The CDR3: CASSLGGVRASYEQYF. The CDR3 DNA follows: TGTGCCAGCAGCCTGGGGGGGGTCCGGGCATCCTACGAGCAGTACTTC.

V and J are TRBV9 and TRBJ2-2, with D perhaps being TRBD1 or TRBD2 (6 bases each). Germline CDR1 is SGDLS and CDR2 is YYNGEE. V was cut by 3 bases and J by 3 bases, with 12 bases left in between. The CDR3 length is 15 residues. CDR3: CASSALGGYTGELFF. In DNA form, the CDR3 reads TGTGCCAGCAGCGCGTTAGGGGGGTACACCGGGGAGCTGTTTTTT.

V and J are TRBV6-4 and TRBJ2-3; a weak D match, TRBD2 (5 bases). The length of the CDR3 is 15 residues. Trimming removed 2 bases at V and 1 base at J, with 10 bases between. The germline CDR1 and CDR2 sequences are MRHNA and SNTAGT. DNA for the CDR3: TGTGCCAGCAGTGACGGGAGCGGAGGCACAGATACGCAGTATTTT. Its translation: CASSDGSGGTDTQYF.

The V and J genes are TRBV6-5 and TRBJ2-7, with 7 bases that match TRBD1. The germline CDR1 and CDR2 sequences are MNHEY and SVGAGI. V gave up 6 bases and J gave up 4 bases; unmatched junction bases: 9. CDR3 length equals 14 residues. CDR3 residues: CASRLDRVVYEQYF. The CDR3 DNA follows: TGTGCCAGCAGGCTTGACAGGGTAGTATACGAGCAGTACTTC.

V and J are TRBV6-1 and TRBJ1-5; the match to TRBD1 covers 7 bases. Germline CDR1 MNHNS, CDR2 SASEGT. This CDR3 comprises 14 residues. J gave up 6 bases and V 6 bases, and 8 bases lay outside the gene matches. The CDR3 spells CASSQGPGGQPQHF. The CDR3 bases are TGTGCCAGCAGCCAGGGGCCAGGGGGTCAGCCCCAGCATTTT.

The rearrangement uses TRBV20-1 and TRBJ2-7; no reliable D call. V lost 5 bases and J lost 10, with 15 bases in between. Germline V gene data show CDR1 as DFQATT and CDR2 as SNEGSKA (reference sequence). The CDR3 loop spans 11 amino acids. The CDR3 sequence: CSALETPGQYF. The CDR3 DNA sequence: TGCAGTGCTTTAGAGACGCCTGGCCAGTACTTC.

Comments on this clone: One junction end does not reproduce the germline sequence, and a read error may be involved. Other nucleotide sequences from this sample produce the same CDR3. This chain links TRBV5-4 with TRBJ2-6, with D possibly TRBD1 on 5 matching bases. CDR1 is SGHNT, CDR2 YYREEE, per germline (reference sequence). The CDR3 runs to 14 residues. In nucleotides, the CDR3 is TGTGCCAGCAGCTTTAGCTCTGGGGCCAACGTCCTGACTTTT. It yields the protein CASSFSSGANVLTF.

The chain has TRBV19 and TRBJ2-7, with 11 positions matching TRBD2. The CDR3 has 13 residues. CDR1 and CDR2 from the germline V gene are LNHDA and SQIVND (reference sequence). V was clipped by 6 bases and J by 6 bases; unmatched bases: 4. The CDR3 region is CASRPSGRFEQYF. CDR3 nucleotides: TGTGCCAGTAGGCCTAGCGGGAGGTTCGAGCAGTACTTC.

In its sample, this clone was seen a few times. The chain uses TRBV14 and TRBJ2-4; no reliable D call. CDR1 is SGHDN, CDR2 FVKESK, per germline. This CDR3 has 13 amino acids. The V end was cut by 4 bases, the J end by 7 bases, with 11 bases between. The CDR3 is CASSPNTSNIQYF. The DNA for the CDR3 is TGTGCCAGCAGCCCTAACACAAGCAACATTCAGTACTTC.

This clone is termed large. The chain recombines TRBV5-3 with TRBJ2-7, with 7 bases matching TRBD1. TRBV5-3 is an ORF, with its function uncertain. The CDR3 loop spans 17 amino acids. Trimming took 4 bases from V and 5 from J; bases not matched to a gene: 18. CDR3 amino acids: CARSRGSGDRVRDEQYF. DNA for the CDR3: TGTGCCAGAAGCCGCGGTTCTGGCGACAGGGTAAGGGACGAGCAGTACTTC.

The J gene is TRBJ2-1, the V gene TRBV7-6; possibly TRBD1 for D (5 bases). The germline V gene encodes CDR1 SGHVS and CDR2 FNYEAQ. The CDR3 contains 15 residues. The V end lost 5 bases, the J end lost 4 bases, and 15 bases lay between the germline ends. In DNA, the CDR3 is TGTGCCAGCAGCACCAGGGAAGAGGTTTACAATGAGCAGTTCTTC. Amino acid sequence: CASSTREEVYNEQFF.

The rearrangement uses TRBV5-1 and TRBJ1-1; perhaps TRBD1 as D (5 bases). The CDR3 is 15 residues long. The V and J ends lost 2 bases and 1 base respectively, with 12 bases between them. Per the germline V gene, CDR1 is SGHRS and CDR2 is YFSETQ. The DNA of the CDR3 is TGCGCCAGCAGCTTCGGACGGACACCGAACACTGAAGCTTTCTTT. It translates to CASSFGRTPNTEAFF.

This sequence joins TRBV7-9 and TRBJ1-1; D ambiguous. The length of the CDR3 is 12 residues. The germline CDR1 and CDR2 sequences are SEHNR and FQNEAQ (reference sequence). V was pared by 9 bases and J by 0 bases, with 8 bases between. CDR3 coding DNA: TGTGCCAGTTCAAATATGAACACTGAAGCTTTCTTT. Its protein is CASSNMNTEAFF.

The chain carries TRBV25-1 and TRBJ2-1; TRBD2 might be the D (6 bases). Per germline, CDR1 MGHDK and CDR2 SYGVNS. This CDR3 is 14 amino acids long. Trimming stripped 4 bases from V and 8 bases from J, with 15 bases between. This chain's CDR3 is CASSAGTERYEQFF. In DNA form, the CDR3 reads TGTGCCAGCAGTGCCGGGACTGAGCGTTATGAGCAGTTCTTC.

The V and J genes are TRBV30 and TRBJ1-2, with D maybe TRBD1 (5 bases). The V end was cut by 4 bases, the J end by 8 bases, with 17 bases between. Per germline, CDR1 GTSNPN and CDR2 SVGIG (reference sequence). The CDR3 contains 13 residues. The CDR3 protein is CAWIPSGAGGYTF. CDR3 sequence (DNA): TGTGCCTGGATCCCCTCCGGGGCGGGAGGCTACACCTTC.

This clone was observed a few times. The rearrangement joins TRBV14 to TRBJ2-7; D uncertain. There are 13 residues in the CDR3. The V gene's germline CDR1 is SGHDN and CDR2 FVKESK. V was clipped by 0 bases and J by 7 bases, with 10 bases between them. CDR3 in amino acids: CASSQEWRTEQYF. Written as DNA, the CDR3 is TGTGCCAGCAGCCAAGAATGGCGGACGGAGCAGTACTTC.

This clone appeared once. V gene TRBV19 combines with J gene TRBJ2-7, with TRBD1 matching over 12 bases. Germline lookup yields CDR1 LNHDA and CDR2 SQIVND (reference sequence). Trimming at V came to 5 bases and at J to 4 bases, leaving 9 bases not matched to a gene. The CDR3 spans 16 residues. DNA for the CDR3: TGTGCCAGTAGTGCCCCGGGACAGGGGGCAAAGTACGAGCAGTACTTC. It codes for CASSAPGQGAKYEQYF.

The V and J genes are TRBV5-1 and TRBJ1-3; D is perhaps TRBD1 (6 bases). The CDR3 covers 14 residues. V gave up 0 bases and J gave up 3 bases, with 7 bases separating them. From germline, CDR1 is SGHRS and CDR2 YFSETQ. CDR3 sequence (DNA): TGCGCCAGCAGCTTGGGACAGGTTGGAAACACCATATATTTT. Its protein is CASSLGQVGNTIYF.

The rearrangement joins TRBV10-3 to TRBJ2-3, with D perhaps given as TRBD1 or TRBD2 (5 bases each). The germline CDR1 and CDR2 sequences are ENHRY and SYGVKD. V was trimmed by 7 bases and J by 0 bases, leaving 20 bases between them. The CDR3 is made up of 17 amino acids. CDR3 DNA: TGTGCCATCAAGGACCGAGGGGCACTCACTAGCACAGATACGCAGTATTTT. Translating gives CAIKDRGALTSTDTQYF.

The rearrangement joins TRBV12-1 to TRBJ2-5; the table's D call of TRBD2 was not tested on the DNA. TRBV12-1 is deemed a pseudogene. The length of the CDR3 is 13 residues. The CDR3 DNA is TGTGCCAGCAGCTGCCGAGCGGGCGGGACCCAGTACTTC. Amino acids: CASSCRAGGTQYF.

The V and J genes are TRBV15 and TRBJ1-4; 7 bases align to TRBD1. V lost 3 bases and J lost 10; bases outside the gene matches: 17. Germline values: CDR1 LNHNV, CDR2 YYDKDF (reference sequence). The length of the CDR3 is 17 residues. The DNA for the CDR3 is TGTGCCACCAGCAGGCTCCCGATCGACAGGGAGCTCGGAAAACTGTTTTTT. It specifies CATSRLPIDRELGKLFF.

The chain has TRBV7-8 and TRBJ2-1; D is perhaps TRBD1 (5 bases). V was cut by 5 bases and J by 5 bases, with 25 bases left in between. The CDR3 is made up of 18 amino acids. Germline CDR1 is SGHVS and CDR2 is FQNEAQ. CDR3 region: CASSPVVLAAGKHNEQFF. The DNA of the CDR3 is TGTGCCAGCAGCCCAGTGGTCCTTGCGGCAGGGAAACACAATGAGCAGTTCTTC.

The DNA of the CDR3 is TGTGCCAGCAGTTTAAAAGTTTCGCTAGGTCAGTACTTC. Translation gives CASSLKVSLGQYF. The rearrangement links TRBV28 to TRBJ2-7, with D unclear. CDR3 length equals 13 residues. Germline CDR1 reads MDHEN; CDR2 reads SYDVKM. The ends were cut back, 2 bases at V and 10 bases at J, with 15 bases in the middle.

Concerning this clone itself: This CDR3 fails to terminate in the conserved phenylalanine or tryptophan, so it likely reflects a read error. The limits of the CDR3 on the DNA are not certain, so only TCRdb's listed CDR3 is given. The V gene is TRBV9, the J gene TRBJ2-7; TRBD2, the D gene given by the table, was not confirmed from the DNA. Germline CDR1 and CDR2: SGDLS and YYNGEE. Both ends counted, the CDR3 spans 11 residues. CDR3 amino acids: CASSVGQVGDL.

CDR3 coding DNA: TGTGCCAGCAGTGAAGCGGTAAAAGTCGAGCAGTACTTC. It yields the protein CASSEAVKVEQYF. The chain uses TRBV6-1 and TRBJ2-7; D is uncertain. CDR1 MNHNS and CDR2 SASEGT come from the germline V gene. This CDR3 spans 13 amino acids. V was trimmed by 0 bases and J by 6 bases, leaving 9 bases between them.

The J gene is TRBJ2-7, the V gene TRBV28; 7 bases map to TRBD2. The germline V gene has CDR1 MDHEN and CDR2 SYDVKM. V was pared by 8 bases and J by 0 bases, with 4 bases of the junction left unmatched. CDR3 length equals 13 residues. CDR3 amino acids: CASQRGSSYEQYF. The CDR3, as DNA: TGTGCCAGCCAGCGGGGCTCCTCCTACGAGCAGTACTTC.

This clone has more than one count but fewer than ten. The CDR3 DNA reads TGCAGCGTTCCGTCGGGAGGGGCGGATACGCAGTATTTT. Translated: CSVPSGGADTQYF. The chain is built from TRBV29-1 and TRBJ2-3, with TRBD2 identical over 8 bases. The CDR3 has 13 amino acids. V shed 5 bases, J shed 6 bases, and the junction held 7 bases outside the gene matches. Germline values: CDR1 SQVTM, CDR2 ANQGSEA.

The chain joins TRBV5-4 to TRBJ1-2, with D uncertain. The CDR3 is 14 amino acids. The germline V gene encodes CDR1 SGHNT and CDR2 YYREEE (reference sequence). V lost 3 bases and J 5 bases, leaving 14 bases between the germline ends. CDR3 amino acids: CASSSPRWDYGYTF. Here the CDR3 DNA reads TGTGCCAGCAGCTCCCCCCGATGGGATTATGGCTACACCTTC.

This chain links TRBV30 with TRBJ1-2, with 7 bases that match TRBD1. CDR3 length: 12 residues. The V and J ends lost 4 bases and 14 bases, in that order; junction bases with no gene match: 13. Germline lookup yields CDR1 GTSNPN and CDR2 SVGIG (reference sequence). CDR3 sequence: CAWNPATGFGTF. CDR3 bases: TGTGCCTGGAACCCAGCGACAGGGTTTGGAACCTTC.